This T cell receptor beta chain originates from a study of CD8+ T cells in alopecia areata. Whole-study context: At a dose of 5 to 10 mg twice daily, oral tofacitinib was given to treated patients.

V lost 3 bases and J lost 6, with 12 bases in between. The CDR3 loop spans 13 amino acids. Looked up from germline, CDR1 is SGHDT and CDR2 is YYEEEE. Treatment reported: oral pan-JAK inhibitor, 5-10 mg twice daily. Regarding the study as a whole: Resident alphabeta T cells of normal skin are also sequenced in scalp samples. Within the top 100, expanded CD8+ clones significantly decreased with tofacitinib, as did scalp clonality. In lesional scalp, particularly from alopecia totalis/universalis, clonality was higher than in normal scalp.

Of note for this clone: What it binds is unknown.

As the sequencing template, cDNA was produced by extracting RNA and reverse transcribing it. Profiling relied on immunoSEQ multiplex PCR, and the TCRdb table lists in-frame clones only, not all of them. The sample has about 190,000 clones, under 80% seen once. The chain carries TRBV5-6 and TRBJ1-1, with D perhaps TRBD1 (5 bases). This sequence originates from a human donor with alopecia areata. The sample here was CD4+ T cells sorted from blood, taken around week 50, from a patient treated with tofacitinib. The chain's CDR3 is CASSSRARAEAFF. The CDR3 DNA reads TGTGCCAGCAGCTCCAGGGCAAGAGCTGAAGCTTTCTTT.